These T cell receptor beta chains were read from a single sample in a study of shared clonotypes between healthy human individuals. TCRdb's copy holds only in-frame clones and misses some; the assay was immunoSEQ multiplex PCR. The table records some 470,000 clones, over 60% of them present only once. Sequenced material: PBMCs. These receptors all stem from a middle-aged woman in good health. Some clones in this sample may be carry-over from other donors' samples. The CDR3 runs from the conserved cysteine through the conserved F or W. D genes are given only for firm matches. Clone size is given for some rows only: seen once, a few or many times, or a class if the clone is expanded.

j_call clone_size v_call d_call cdr3_aa cdr3_nt
TRBJ2-7 - TRBV10-1 - CASSESGTLEQYF TGCGCCAGCAGTGAGTCAGGGACTCTCGAGCAGTACTTC
TRBJ1-2 once TRBV4-3 TRBD1 CASSQAQGVGYGYTF TGCGCCAGCAGCCAGGCACAGGGGGTGGGCTATGGCTACACCTTC
TRBJ1-5 - TRBV7-8 TRBD1 CASSPRTGMGPQHF TGTGCCAGCAGCCCCCGGACAGGGATGGGGCCCCAGCATTTT
TRBJ1-2 - TRBV7-3 TRBD1 CASSTGTGNYGYTF TGTGCCAGCAGTACCGGGACAGGGAATTATGGCTACACCTTC
TRBJ2-7 - TRBV2 TRBD2 CASSDPSRSGRVYEQYF TGTGCCAGCAGTGATCCCTCCCGGAGCGGGAGAGTGTACGAGCAGTACTTC
TRBJ2-7 few TRBV4-3 TRBD1 CASSQDTGQIPYEQYF TGCGCCAGCAGCCAAGATACGGGACAGATACCTTACGAGCAGTACTTC
TRBJ2-7 - TRBV21-1 - CASSSPPRRYF TGTGCCAGCAGCAGCCCCCCGAGGAGGTACTTC
TRBJ2-1 - TRBV2 - CASSDGIGVDEQFF TGTGCCAGCAGTGACGGGATTGGTGTGGATGAGCAGTTCTTC
TRBJ1-5 - TRBV19 - CASSIMSDSNQPQHF TGTGCCAGTAGTATAATGTCAGATAGCAATCAGCCCCAGCATTTT
TRBJ2-3 - TRBV29-1 - CSSQEHYTDTQYF TGCAGCTCTCAGGAGCATTACACAGATACGCAGTATTTT
TRBJ2-1 - TRBV7-9 TRBD2 CASSHPSGGDYNEQFF TGTGCCAGCAGCCACCCGTCGGGAGGGGACTACAATGAGCAGTTCTTC
TRBJ1-2 many TRBV30 - CAWIGSPNYGYTF TGTGCCTGGATTGGGAGTCCTAACTATGGCTACACCTTC
TRBJ2-1 - TRBV14 - CASSRRLDILGNEQFF TGTGCCAGCAGCCGAAGACTAGACATACTGGGCAATGAGCAGTTCTTC
TRBJ2-5 - TRBV15 TRBD2 CATSRERVRAGEETQYF TGTGCCACCAGCAGGGAAAGGGTTAGAGCGGGGGAAGAGACCCAGTACTTC
TRBJ1-1 - TRBV7-9 - CASSSRQITEAFF TGTGCCAGCAGCTCCCGACAGATCACTGAAGCTTTCTTT
TRBJ2-7 - TRBV7-8 TRBD1 CASSSLRGQSYEQYF TGTGCCAGCAGCTCCCTCAGGGGGCAGTCCTACGAGCAGTACTTC
TRBJ1-5 - TRBV28 TRBD1 CASSLGTGARGQPQHF TGTGCCAGCAGTTTGGGGACAGGGGCGAGAGGTCAGCCCCAGCATTTT
TRBJ1-1 - TRBV19 TRBD1 CASRTTGAIEAFF TGTGCCAGTAGGACGACAGGGGCCATTGAAGCTTTCTTT
TRBJ2-7 - TRBV10-1 TRBD2 CASSDEGVPAKGGEQYF TGCGCCAGCAGTGATGAAGGGGTACCGGCCAAGGGAGGGGAGCAGTACTTC
TRBJ2-1 few TRBV19 - CASSIGGALGYNEQFF TGTGCCAGTAGTATAGGGGGAGCTTTGGGATACAATGAGCAGTTCTTC
TRBJ2-1 - TRBV7-9 - CASSRLGGRQFF TGTGCCAGCAGCCGACTAGGGGGTCGGCAGTTCTTC
TRBJ1-1 - TRBV23-1 - CASSRRALNTEAFF TGCGCCAGCAGTCGAAGAGCTTTGAACACTGAAGCTTTCTTT
TRBJ2-2 - TRBV30 TRBD2 CAVGGIAGVVGELFF TGTGCCGTCGGGGGAATAGCGGGAGTTGTCGGGGAGCTGTTTTTT
TRBJ2-6 - TRBV29-1 - CSVATHPPRSGANVLTF TGCAGCGTTGCGACCCATCCTCCTCGGTCTGGGGCCAACGTCCTGACTTTC
TRBJ2-7 - TRBV11-3 TRBD2 CASSPGLASAQYF TGTGCCAGCAGCCCGGGACTAGCTTCCGCGCAGTACTTC
TRBJ1-1 few TRBV7-2 - CASSLARDFGAFF TGTGCCAGCAGCTTAGCCCGTGACTTTGGGGCTTTCTTT
TRBJ1-1 - TRBV28 TRBD1 CASRGGQGTEAFF TGTGCCAGCAGGGGGGGACAGGGCACTGAAGCTTTCTTT
TRBJ2-1 - TRBV9 TRBD2 CASSPPGLARNEQFF TGTGCCAGCAGTCCACCGGGACTAGCTCGCAATGAGCAGTTCTTC